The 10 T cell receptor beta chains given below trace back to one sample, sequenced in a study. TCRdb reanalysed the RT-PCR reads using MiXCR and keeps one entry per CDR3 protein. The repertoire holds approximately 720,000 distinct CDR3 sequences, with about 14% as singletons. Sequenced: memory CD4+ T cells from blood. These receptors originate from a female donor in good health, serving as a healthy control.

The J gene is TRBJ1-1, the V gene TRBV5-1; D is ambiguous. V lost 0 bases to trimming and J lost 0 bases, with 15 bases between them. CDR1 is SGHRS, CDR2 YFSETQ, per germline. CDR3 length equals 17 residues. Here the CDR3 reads CASSLGVLAGLNTEAFF. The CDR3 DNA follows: TGCGCCAGCAGCTTGGGAGTCCTGGCAGGATTGAACACTGAAGCTTTCTTT.

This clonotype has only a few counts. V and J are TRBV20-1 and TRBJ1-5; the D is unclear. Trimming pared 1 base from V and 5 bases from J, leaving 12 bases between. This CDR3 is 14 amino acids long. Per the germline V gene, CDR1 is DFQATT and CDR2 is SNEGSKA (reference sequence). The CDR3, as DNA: TGCAGTGCTAGAGCCGGACTGTCCTATCAGCCCCAGCATTTT. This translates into CSARAGLSYQPQHF.

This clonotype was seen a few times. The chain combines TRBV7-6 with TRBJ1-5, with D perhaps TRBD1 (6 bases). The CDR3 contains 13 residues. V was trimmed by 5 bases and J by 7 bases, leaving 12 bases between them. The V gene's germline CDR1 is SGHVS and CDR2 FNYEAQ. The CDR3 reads CASSKQGPQPQHF. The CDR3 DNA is TGTGCCAGCAGCAAACAGGGCCCGCAGCCCCAGCATTTT.

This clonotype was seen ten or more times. The CDR3 region is CSASEGLAAGELFF. CDR3 sequence (DNA): TGCAGTGCTAGTGAGGGACTAGCGGCCGGGGAGCTGTTTTTT. The gene calls are TRBV20-1 and TRBJ2-2; 11 bases map to TRBD2. With 3 bases clipped from V and 6 bases from J, the junction kept 3 bases outside the gene matches. The CDR3 runs 14 residues. CDR1 and CDR2 (germline): DFQATT, SNEGSKA (reference sequence).

The CDR3 here is CAWSVGGYNEQFF. As DNA, the CDR3 is TGTGCCTGGAGTGTTGGAGGCTACAATGAGCAGTTCTTC. The V call is TRBV30, the J call TRBJ2-1, with D possibly TRBD2 on 5 matching bases. The V gene's germline CDR1 is GTSNPN and CDR2 SVGIG (reference sequence). Trimming pared 0 bases from V and 3 bases from J, leaving 6 bases between. This CDR3 is 13 amino acids long.

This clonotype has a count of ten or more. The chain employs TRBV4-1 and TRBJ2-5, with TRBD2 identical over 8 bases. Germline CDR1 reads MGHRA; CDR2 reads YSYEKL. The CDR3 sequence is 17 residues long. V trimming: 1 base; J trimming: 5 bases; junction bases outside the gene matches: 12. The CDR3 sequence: CASSQGGAGGSIETQYF. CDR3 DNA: TGCGCCAGCAGCCAAGGCGGGGCGGGAGGTAGTATCGAGACCCAGTACTTC.

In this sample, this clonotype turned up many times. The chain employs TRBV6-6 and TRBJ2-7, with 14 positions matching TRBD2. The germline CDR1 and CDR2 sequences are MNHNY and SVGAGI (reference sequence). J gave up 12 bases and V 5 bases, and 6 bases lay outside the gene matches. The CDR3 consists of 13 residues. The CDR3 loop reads CASSHGTSGSSYF. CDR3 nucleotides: TGTGCCAGCAGTCACGGGACTAGCGGGAGTTCGTACTTC.

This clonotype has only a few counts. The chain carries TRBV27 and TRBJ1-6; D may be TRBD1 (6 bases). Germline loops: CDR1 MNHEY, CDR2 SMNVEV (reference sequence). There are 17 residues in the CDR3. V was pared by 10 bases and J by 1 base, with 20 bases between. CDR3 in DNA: TGTGCCACCACGCTGATAGGAGGGGGTTCCTATAATTCACCCCTCCACTTT. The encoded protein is CATTLIGGGSYNSPLHF.

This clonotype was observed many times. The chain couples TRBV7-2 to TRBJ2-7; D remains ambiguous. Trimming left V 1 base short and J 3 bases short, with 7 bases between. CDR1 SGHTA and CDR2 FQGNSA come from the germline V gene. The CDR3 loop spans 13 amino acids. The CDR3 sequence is CASSLVRNYEQYF. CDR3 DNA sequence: TGTGCCAGCAGCTTAGTTAGAAACTACGAGCAGTACTTC.

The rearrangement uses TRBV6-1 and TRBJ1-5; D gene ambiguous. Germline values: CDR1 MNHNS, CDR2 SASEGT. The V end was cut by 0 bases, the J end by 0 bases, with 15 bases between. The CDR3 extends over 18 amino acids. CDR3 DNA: TGTGCCAGCAGTGAAGCCTTTGGGCGGAGATATAGCAATCAGCCCCAGCATTTT. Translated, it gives CASSEAFGRRYSNQPQHF.